A selection of T cell receptor beta chains follows, all from one sample in a study of radiation and T cells in renal cell carcinoma. The method was immunoSEQ multiplex PCR; TCRdb's version includes in-frame clones alone and lacks a portion of them. The table lists about 120,000 clones, around 82% of them singletons. The sample here was blood, taken from a patient whose treatment included radiotherapy and nephrectomy. All receptors derive from a man aged 50-60 years with renal cell carcinoma. CDR3s include the opening cysteine and the closing phenylalanine or tryptophan. Fields, in order: D gene, J gene, V gene, clone size, CDR3 DNA, CDR3 protein. The D gene is left open where the match is weak. Only part of the rows carry a size: once, few, many, or a class if the clone is expanded.

NA | TRBJ2-7 | TRBV28 | NA | TGTGCCAGCAGTTTACCAGGCTTAAGCTCCTACGAGCAGTACTTC | CASSLPGLSSYEQYF
NA | TRBJ2-5 | TRBV5-1 | NA | TGCGCCAGCAGCTTGACGCAGCCCCAAGAGACCCAGTACTTC | CASSLTQPQETQYF
TRBD1 | TRBJ2-5 | TRBV12-5 | few | TGTGCTAGTGGTTTCGGGACAGGTCTTGAGACCCAGTACTTC | CASGFGTGLETQYF
TRBD1 | TRBJ2-7 | TRBV6-6 | few | TGTGCCAGCAGTTACTCCGGGACAGGGACCTACGAGCAGTACTTC | CASSYSGTGTYEQYF
NA | TRBJ2-6 | TRBV19 | NA | TGTGCCAGTAGTATAGATCCGATGGCACTCTCTGGGGCCAACGTCCTGACTTTC | CASSIDPMALSGANVLTF
TRBD2 | TRBJ2-7 | TRBV5-1 | NA | TGCGCCAGCAGCTGGTCAGCGGGGGAGCAGTACTTC | CASSWSAGEQYF
NA | TRBJ1-1 | TRBV6-6 | NA | TGTGCCAGCAGTTACGACGGCATGAACACTGAAGCTTTCTTT | CASSYDGMNTEAFF
TRBD1 | TRBJ1-4 | TRBV11-2 | NA | TGTGCCAGCAAATATACAGGGGGCATGTTTGAAAAACTGTTTTTT | CASKYTGGMFEKLFF
NA | TRBJ1-2 | TRBV6-1 | once | TGTGCCAGCAGTGAAGCGGGCAGGGGTTTAGAGGGCTACACCTTC | CASSEAGRGLEGYTF
NA | TRBJ1-5 | TRBV7-9 | NA | TGTGCCAGCAGCTTATCGTCGTCGCGGGGACAGCCCCAGCATTTT | CASSLSSSRGQPQHF
TRBD2 | TRBJ2-3 | TRBV5-1 | NA | TGCGCCAGCAGCCCTAGCGGGACGGATACGCAGTATTTT | CASSPSGTDTQYF
NA | TRBJ1-3 | TRBV7-2 | NA | TGTGCCAGCAGCCATCGAAGGGCGGTCGGAAACACCATATATTTT | CASSHRRAVGNTIYF
TRBD1 | TRBJ2-2 | TRBV30 | NA | TGTGCCTGGAACACAGGGGGCCGGTGGACCGGGGAGCTGTTTTTT | CAWNTGGRWTGELFF
NA | TRBJ2-7 | TRBV19 | once | TGTGCCAGTAGCCCAGGGACCATCTCCTACGAGCAGTACTTC | CASSPGTISYEQYF
NA | TRBJ1-2 | TRBV10-3 | once | TGTGCCATCAGTGATTCACCCTCTCCCTATGGCTACACCTTC | CAISDSPSPYGYTF
NA | TRBJ2-5 | TRBV10-3 | NA | TGTGCCATCAGGGGATCTGGGGGGAATCAAGAGACCCAGTACTTC | CAIRGSGGNQETQYF
NA | TRBJ1-5 | TRBV6-1 | NA | TGTGCCAGCAGTCCCAACAGCGAAACTCAGCCCCAGCATTTT | CASSPNSETQPQHF
TRBD2 | TRBJ2-1 | TRBV5-1 | NA | TGCGCCAGCAGTTTCCTAGCGGGAGGGCCCTCCCATGAGCAGTTCTTC | CASSFLAGGPSHEQFF
TRBD1 | TRBJ1-5 | TRBV2 | NA | TGTGCCAGCAGTGCTACCTCGGACAGGGATCAGCCCCAGCATTTT | CASSATSDRDQPQHF
NA | TRBJ2-5 | TRBV29-1 | NA | TGCAGCGTTGACCTTCAGGGGTCCCAAGAGACCCAGTACTTC | CSVDLQGSQETQYF
NA | TRBJ1-2 | TRBV6-1 | NA | TGTGCCAGCAGTGTACAGGACTATGGCTACACCTTC | CASSVQDYGYTF
NA | TRBJ1-4 | TRBV28 | NA | TGTGCCAGCTGGGACGGACCTAATGAAAAACTGTTTTTT | CASWDGPNEKLFF
NA | TRBJ1-5 | TRBV9 | NA | TGTGCCAGCAGCACCGGAGATCAGCCCCAGCATTTT | CASSTGDQPQHF
NA | TRBJ2-1 | TRBV7-2 | NA | TGTGCCAGCAGCTCCCACGCGCCGGGGGAAGTAGACAATGAGCAGTTCTTC | CASSSHAPGEVDNEQFF
NA | TRBJ2-1 | TRBV20-1 | few | TGCAGTGCTAGTAGGGAGTATGAGCAGTTCTTC | CSASREYEQFF
NA | TRBJ2-1 | TRBV7-8 | NA | TGTGCCAGCAGCGCTCAGGGGCGGGTTGGGGAGCAGTTCTTC | CASSAQGRVGEQFF
TRBD1 | TRBJ1-4 | TRBV5-4 | NA | TGTGCCAGCACCTTGGCCGGCCGGACAGGGAATGAAAAACTGTTTTTT | CASTLAGRTGNEKLFF
TRBD1 | TRBJ2-5 | TRBV5-1 | NA | TGCGCCAGCAGGGGACAGGGGAGGGAGACCCAGTACTTC | CASRGQGRETQYF
NA | TRBJ2-5 | TRBV5-4 | NA | TGTGCCAGCAGCGCTCCTAGTGGGAGGGCCAGGGGGGAGACCCAGTACTTC | CASSAPSGRARGETQYF
NA | TRBJ2-4 | TRBV15 | NA | TGTGCCACCAGCAGAGATAGAACAGGCGCACGGTCGGTGTACTTC | CATSRDRTGARSVYF
NA | TRBJ2-2 | TRBV14 | NA | TGTGCCAGCAGCCAAGGTCGGGCAGCCACGTCGAGAGGGGAGCTGTTTTTT | CASSQGRAATSRGELFF
TRBD2 | TRBJ2-5 | TRBV5-1 | NA | TGCGCCAGCAGCGGCTGGACTAGCGGGATGAACCAAGAGACCCAGTACTTC | CASSGWTSGMNQETQYF
TRBD1 | TRBJ1-4 | TRBV18 | NA | TGTGCCAGCTCACTTACACAGGGGGCAGGTGAAAAACTGTTTTTT | CASSLTQGAGEKLFF
NA | TRBJ1-6 | TRBV5-5 | few | TGTGCCAGCAGCTTGGTCCTGTGGGGGGACCGGCCCCTCCACTTT | CASSLVLWGDRPLHF
NA | TRBJ2-7 | TRBV9 | NA | TGTGCCAGCAGCATTGGGAGCTCCTACGAGCAGTACTTC | CASSIGSSYEQYF